Reported below is one TCR beta chain. The antigen is undetermined. Selected positively for CCR7 and CD45RO-negative, naive CD8 cells excluded terminally differentiated effector memory CD45RA+ cells. Sequencing used immunoSEQ multiplex PCR; TCRdb keeps in-frame clones, though not all of them. Among roughly 1,800,000 clones listed, over 85% were seen once. The entry originates in a study of shared clonotypes between healthy human individuals. Study overall: The people who gave samples were a couple of women and a few men aged 18 to 49. Used for every donor were three CD4 naive, three CD4 memory, two CD8 naive and one CD8 memory plate.

General study results and limits: Estimated richness values were generally larger in naive subsets than in memory subsets. It was the few donors that limited the genetic and exposure-history diversity represented.

Material: naive CD8+ T cells sorted from blood. The TCR sequence derives from a man aged 18-30 years in good health.

The CDR3 region is CASSEYLGVDTQYF. CDR3 nucleotide sequence: TGTGCCAGCAGTGAGTATCTCGGTGTAGATACGCAGTATTTT. This rearrangement joins TRBV25-1 to TRBJ2-3, with D hard to call. The V end was cut by 3 bases, the J end by 5 bases, with 12 bases between. The germline V gene encodes CDR1 MGHDK and CDR2 SYGVNS. The CDR3 has 14 amino acids.